One and the same sample provided the 32 T cell receptor beta chains below, sequenced in a study of shared clonotypes between healthy human individuals. TCRdb's table, derived via immunoSEQ multiplex PCR, lists solely in-frame clones and lacks some. The sample records some 1 million clones, 65% to 75% being singletons. The source material was memory CD4+ T cells sorted from blood. Subset reported: CD45RA-negative fraction. Receptors originate from a man between 18 and 35 years old in good health.

The chain joins TRBV27 to TRBJ2-1; tentatively, D is TRBD2 (6 bases). This CDR3 is 12 amino acids long. V was shortened by 6 bases and J by 14 bases, with 17 bases between the two germline ends. Germline V gives CDR1 MNHEY, CDR2 SMNVEV (reference sequence). The CDR3 is CASSQDYLRKFF. DNA for the CDR3: TGTGCCAGCAGCCAGGACTATCTGAGAAAGTTCTTC.

This clone was counted between two and nine times. The chain recombines TRBV6-1 with TRBJ2-1; TRBD2 might be the D (6 bases). V dropped 6 bases and J dropped 0 bases, with 12 bases sitting between them. The germline CDR1 and CDR2 sequences are MNHNS and SASEGT. CDR3 length: 15 residues. The DNA of the CDR3 is TGTGCCAGCAGACCCGGGACTCGCTCCTACAATGAGCAGTTCTTC. Its protein is CASRPGTRSYNEQFF.

This clone was detected a few times. Other DNA sequences of this sample code for an identical CDR3. The gene calls are TRBV29-1 and TRBJ2-7, with 8 nucleotides matching TRBD1. Germline V gives CDR1 SQVTM, CDR2 ANQGSEA. This CDR3 comprises 14 residues. V gave up 6 bases and J gave up 1 base; unmatched junction bases: 8. CDR3 amino acids: CSVVRGQGSYEQYF. CDR3 nucleotide sequence: TGCAGCGTGGTCAGGGGGCAGGGGTCCTACGAGCAGTACTTC.

This chain links TRBV6-5 with TRBJ1-2; D unclear. Between the trimmed V and J ends, which lost 6 bases and 7 bases, there was a span of 21 bases. Per the germline V gene, CDR1 is MNHEY and CDR2 is SVGAGI. The CDR3 consists of 15 residues. DNA for the CDR3: TGTGCCAGCAGCCCCCCGAGAACCTCGGGTCGTGGCTACACCTTC. As protein: CASSPPRTSGRGYTF.

A remark on this clone: The sample contains more than one DNA sequence encoding this CDR3. The rearrangement joins TRBV28 to TRBJ2-3, with D possibly being TRBD1 (6 bases). The CDR3 totals 13 residues. V was pared by 6 bases and J by 2 bases, with 9 bases between. CDR1 and CDR2 (germline): MDHEN, SYDVKM. CDR3 DNA: TGTGCCAGCAGGGACAGCTCCACAGATACGCAGTATTTT. Encoded protein: CASRDSSTDTQYF.

For the CDR3, the DNA is TGTGCCAGCAGCTTAGCGGCGGGAGGACAAGAGACCCAGTACTTC. This translates into CASSLAAGGQETQYF. The chain recombines TRBV7-2 with TRBJ2-5; TRBD2 aligns across 8 bases. Germline-derived CDR1 and CDR2 are SGHTA and FQGNSA. The CDR3 contains 15 residues. V was pared by 0 bases and J by 2 bases, with 2 bases of the junction left unmatched.

The V gene is TRBV23-1, the J gene TRBJ1-1; D perhaps matches TRBD1 (6 bases). TRBV23-1 is an ORF; its function is uncertain. The CDR3 covers 16 residues. The V end lost 6 bases, the J end lost 0 bases, and 17 bases lay between the germline ends. The CDR3 reads CASSRRKRGVNTEAFF. As DNA, the CDR3 is TGCGCCAGCAGCCGACGTAAGAGGGGGGTGAACACTGAAGCTTTCTTT.

This clone has a handful of counts. The sample contains more than one DNA sequence encoding this CDR3. The chain joins TRBV27 to TRBJ1-2, with D possibly being TRBD1 (5 bases). The CDR3 runs to 13 residues. V lost 4 bases to trimming and J lost 4 bases, with 10 bases between them. The germline CDR1 and CDR2 sequences are MNHEY and SMNVEV (reference sequence). CDR3 nucleotides: TGTGCCAGCAGTTCACGGGGCGTCTATGGCTACACCTTC. This encodes CASSSRGVYGYTF.

V gene TRBV9 combines with J gene TRBJ2-5, with TRBD2 matching over 8 bases. The CDR3 totals 14 residues. Losses at the gene ends were 0 bases for V and 5 bases for J; bases not matched to a gene: 3. The germline V gene has CDR1 SGDLS and CDR2 YYNGEE. In DNA form, the CDR3 reads TGTGCCAGCAGCGTAGAGGCGGGGGGCGAGACCCAGTACTTC. It yields the protein CASSVEAGGETQYF.

V and J are TRBV7-2 and TRBJ1-2; D gene unclear. The CDR3 runs to 13 residues. V lost 7 bases and J lost 8, with 17 bases in between. The germline CDR1 and CDR2 sequences are SGHTA and FQGNSA. The CDR3 spells CASTRLSQRGYTF. CDR3 coding DNA: TGTGCCAGCACTCGATTAAGCCAAAGGGGCTACACCTTC.

The table lists this clone with a count of one. The chain couples TRBV7-8 to TRBJ1-2, with a weak D call TRBD1 (6 bases). There are 14 residues in the CDR3. Germline CDR1 is SGHVS and CDR2 is FQNEAQ. V shed 2 bases and J shed 2 bases, with 9 bases lying between them. The CDR3 nucleotides are TGTGCCAGCAGCTTACACCAGGGGAACTATGGCTACACCTTC. This sequence encodes CASSLHQGNYGYTF.

The CDR3 DNA is TGTGCCTGGAGTGTACGGCCCCTCGAGCAGTACTTC. Translation: CAWSVRPLEQYF. The rearrangement joins TRBV30 to TRBJ2-7, with D hard to call. The CDR3 sequence is 12 residues long. V was clipped by 0 bases and J by 6 bases, with 9 bases between them. Germline values: CDR1 GTSNPN, CDR2 SVGIG (reference sequence).

J is TRBJ1-1 and V is TRBV28; 8 bases line up with TRBD1. From germline, CDR1 is MDHEN and CDR2 SYDVKM. V trimming: 5 bases; J trimming: 3 bases; junction bases outside the gene matches: 8. The CDR3 loop spans 15 amino acids. Written as DNA, the CDR3 is TGTGCCAGCAGTACCGGGGACAGGTCTGACACTGAAGCTTTCTTT. It codes for CASSTGDRSDTEAFF.

As concerns this clone: This CDR3 is also generated by other DNA sequences in the sample. The rearrangement links TRBV18 to TRBJ2-2, with D unclear. The length of the CDR3 is 13 residues. With 6 bases removed from V and 4 bases from J, the gap between germline ends came to 9 bases. Germline V lookup: CDR1 KGHSH, CDR2 LQKENI. CDR3 loop: CASSPKTTGELFF. The CDR3 DNA reads TGTGCCAGCTCCCCTAAGACCACCGGGGAGCTGTTTTTT.

The chain has TRBV29-1 and TRBJ1-6; D gene ambiguous. Germline V CDR1 and CDR2: SQVTM, ANQGSEA. The CDR3 covers 13 residues. Trimming took 6 bases from V and 8 from J, leaving 14 bases between them. The CDR3 nucleotides are TGCAGCGTAGGCGAGGGAACGGATTCACCCCTCCACTTT. It codes for CSVGEGTDSPLHF.

The chain carries TRBV5-1 and TRBJ2-5; TRBD2 aligns across 7 bases. Germline V gene sequence: CDR1 SGHRS, CDR2 YFSETQ. The CDR3 is 15 residues long. J was trimmed by 0 bases and V by 6 bases; bases with no gene match: 8. In DNA form, the CDR3 reads TGCGCCAGCACCCCACTGGGGGGGAACCAAGAGACCCAGTACTTC. This gives the protein CASTPLGGNQETQYF.

This clone was counted between two and nine times. The chain joins TRBV6-1 to TRBJ2-7, with D perhaps matching TRBD2 (5 bases). V shed 7 bases and J shed 1 base, with 14 bases lying between them. CDR1 and CDR2 (germline): MNHNS, SASEGT. This CDR3 is 14 amino acids long. The chain's CDR3 is CASMNWGASYEQYF. DNA for the CDR3: TGTGCCAGCATGAATTGGGGAGCATCCTACGAGCAGTACTTC.

The V call is TRBV6-5, the J call TRBJ1-4; 9 nucleotides match TRBD1. Unmatched junction bases numbered 9, after V lost 6 bases and J lost 7 bases. This CDR3 has 15 amino acids. CDR1 MNHEY and CDR2 SVGAGI come from the germline V gene. Written as DNA, the CDR3 is TGTGCCAGCAGAGAGTATGGGACAGGGTCTGAAAAACTGTTTTTT. This translates into CASREYGTGSEKLFF.

Concerning this clone: Other DNA variants within this sample encode the same CDR3. This chain uses TRBV4-3 with TRBJ2-2; D remains unclear. In germline, CDR1 is LGHNA, CDR2 YSLEER. Trimming took off 0 bases at V and 1 base at J, with 3 bases between the two ends. CDR3 size: 14 residues. Here the CDR3 DNA reads TGCGCCAGCAGCCAAGAGCGGAACACCGGGGAGCTGTTTTTT. As protein: CASSQERNTGELFF.

Details on this clone: One end of the junction does not line up with germline, which may come from a read error. J is TRBJ1-2 and V is TRBV5-1, with D hard to call. The germline V gene has CDR1 SGHRS and CDR2 YFSETQ. CDR3 length: 11 amino acids. Written as DNA, the CDR3 is TGTGCCAGCAGCTCCCCGCGGAGCTACACCTTC. Translating it yields CASSSPRSYTF.

This clone was seen only a few times. The chain joins TRBV10-3 to TRBJ1-2; 9 nucleotides agree with TRBD1. Germline V gene sequence: CDR1 ENHRY, CDR2 SYGVKD. Unmatched junction bases numbered 6, after V lost 6 bases and J lost 4 bases. The CDR3 loop spans 14 amino acids. The DNA of the CDR3 is TGTGCCATCAGAGAGACAGGGGGAGGCTATGGCTACACCTTC. Protein sequence: CAIRETGGGYGYTF.

The CDR3 DNA sequence: TGTGCCACCAGCACCACGGCTAGCGGGCGCAATACGCAGTATTTT. Translation: CATSTTASGRNTQYF. The chain carries TRBV15 and TRBJ2-3; TRBD2 matches at 8 bases. With V trimmed by 4 bases and J by 7 bases, 10 bases remained unmatched. Germline CDR1 LNHNV, CDR2 YYDKDF (reference sequence). The CDR3 is 15 residues long.

There are a few counts of this clone. At one boundary the junction diverges from the germline segment, which might be a read error. The chain joins TRBV7-7 to TRBJ1-6; D remains unclear. In germline, CDR1 is SSHAT, CDR2 FNYEAQ (reference sequence). This CDR3 has 13 residues. The CDR3 sequence: CASSLGLGSPLHF. CDR3 bases: TGTGCTAGCAGCTTAGGTCTCGGCTCACCCCTCCACTTT.

This clone was detected only a few times. The V call is TRBV11-2, the J call TRBJ1-6, with D possibly TRBD1 on 6 matching bases. The germline CDR1 and CDR2 sequences are SGHAT and FQNNGV. Trimming removed 5 bases from V and 11 bases from J, with 10 bases in between. This CDR3 is 12 amino acids long. This CDR3 is CASSLQGAPLHF. The CDR3 DNA is TGTGCCAGCAGCCTACAGGGTGCACCCCTCCACTTT.

The gene calls are TRBV29-1 and TRBJ2-4; TRBD2 matches at 7 bases. V was clipped by 5 bases and J by 8 bases; unmatched bases: 6. CDR1 and CDR2 (germline): SQVTM, ANQGSEA. The CDR3 runs 12 residues. The CDR3 loop is CSVWSGRDIQYF. The CDR3, as DNA: TGCAGCGTTTGGTCAGGGAGGGACATTCAGTACTTC.

This chain uses TRBV18 with TRBJ1-2; 7 positions match TRBD1. The CDR3 contains 15 residues. Losses at the gene ends were 3 bases for V and 0 bases for J; bases not matched to a gene: 4. Germline V lookup: CDR1 KGHSH, CDR2 LQKENI. CDR3 sequence (DNA): TGTGCCAGCTCACCCACAGGGGATACTAACTATGGCTACACCTTC. Translation: CASSPTGDTNYGYTF. Supplemented by reference TRBV18 and TRBJ1-2, the full variable domain reads NAGVMQNPRHLVRRRGQEARLRCSPMKGHSHVYWYRQLPEEGLKFMVYLQKENIIDESGMPKERFSAEFPKEGPSILRIQQVVRGDSAAYFCASSPTGDTNYGYTFGSGTRLTVV.

The chain recombines TRBV5-1 with TRBJ2-2; D not certain. This CDR3 region has 15 residues. V gave up 2 bases and J gave up 4 bases, with 12 bases separating them. Germline values: CDR1 SGHRS, CDR2 YFSETQ. The DNA for the CDR3 is TGCGCCAGCAGCTTATCAGGACGGGCCACCGGGGAGCTGTTTTTT. It encodes CASSLSGRATGELFF.

A note on this clone: One end of the junction fails to match germline, which may point to a read error. The chain couples TRBV6-1 to TRBJ2-4; tentatively, D is TRBD1 (6 bases). The CDR3 is made up of 11 amino acids. Germline CDR1 reads MNHNS; CDR2 reads SASEGT. CDR3 sequence: CASSDRYFPVF. As DNA, the CDR3 is TGTGCCAGCAGCGACAGGTACTTTCCAGTTTTC.

In its sample, this clone was seen once. The chain joins TRBV5-1 to TRBJ2-1; D unclear. The V and J ends lost 4 bases and 0 bases respectively, with 11 bases between them. This CDR3 has 15 residues. Germline V CDR1 and CDR2: SGHRS, YFSETQ. In nucleotides, the CDR3 is TGCGCCAGCAGCCTCACTGGGTTCTCCTACAATGAGCAGTTCTTC. This codes for CASSLTGFSYNEQFF. Based on the CDR3 plus reference TRBV5-1 and TRBJ2-1, the full variable domain is KAGVTQTPRYLIKTRGQQVTLSCSPISGHRSVSWYQQTPGQGLQFLFEYFSETQRNKGNFPGRFSGRQFSNSRSEMNVSTLELGDSALYLCASSLTGFSYNEQFFGPGTRLTVL.

This sequence joins TRBV28 and TRBJ2-3; possible D gene TRBD2, 7 bases. The CDR3 contains 19 residues. With 5 bases removed from V and 0 bases from J, the gap between germline ends came to 24 bases. Germline CDR1 and CDR2: MDHEN and SYDVKM. In DNA, the CDR3 is TGTGCCAGCAGTCCCGGACAGCGGGAATGGCCTTCGAGCACAGATACGCAGTATTTT. This encodes CASSPGQREWPSSTDTQYF.

The V and J genes are TRBV5-1 and TRBJ1-3, with D unresolved. CDR3 length equals 13 residues. CDR1 and CDR2 (germline): SGHRS, YFSETQ. Trimming removed 0 bases from V and 4 bases from J, with 5 bases in between. The CDR3 bases are TGCGCCAGCAGCTTGGGGCGGGGAAACACCATATATTTT. Its protein is CASSLGRGNTIYF. The full variable domain, its missing parts supplied by reference TRBV5-1 and TRBJ1-3, is KAGVTQTPRYLIKTRGQQVTLSCSPISGHRSVSWYQQTPGQGLQFLFEYFSETQRNKGNFPGRFSGRQFSNSRSEMNVSTLELGDSALYLCASSLGRGNTIYFGEGSWLTVV.

The V call is TRBV9, the J call TRBJ2-1; possible D gene TRBD2, 7 bases. Between the trimmed V and J ends, which lost 3 bases and 7 bases, there was a span of 17 bases. In germline, CDR1 is SGDLS, CDR2 YYNGEE. The CDR3 has 15 amino acids. The DNA for the CDR3 is TGTGCCAGCAGCGCGGGGGGCCTCGTCCGGAATGAGCAGTTCTTC. It encodes CASSAGGLVRNEQFF.